Below, 17 T cell receptor beta chains from the same sample are listed, as sequenced in a study of regulatory T cells in long-lasting Graves disease (dated by TCRdb to 2020 to 2022). To prepare the library, multiplex PCR was applied. The reads were generated on an Illumina HiSeq 4000. iRepertoire HTBI primers and Arm-PCR amplification of CDR3 regions were used to construct TCR beta libraries. TCRdb reprocessing: public reads trimmed at Q25 with fastp, clones called with MiXCR, in-frame beta chains kept. Rows merge per CDR3 protein into single entries with the most common DNA and genes. Counted in this sample were hundreds of thousands of distinct CDR3 sequences; approximately 15% of them appeared once. Jointly, the top ten make up approximately 20% of the sample. The time point label for this specimen denotes: newly diagnosed GD, antithyroid drugs for less than 3 months. For both TCR sequencing and RNA sequencing, RNA was extracted from PBMCs in TRIzol.

These data were also reused for a study on T cells in Graves' hyperthyroidism and ophthalmopathy.

The material sequenced was peripheral blood mononuclear cells (PBMCs), taken at new diagnosis, from a patient treated with antithyroid drugs. The receptors originated from a woman in her 30s with Graves disease. Donor details come from another sample of the same person, matched by shared clones.

Ten or more counts support this clonotype. In nucleotides, the CDR3 is TGCAGTGCTGGAGGGGGGTCCTACGAGCAGTACTTC. This gives the protein CSAGGGSYEQYF. The rearrangement joins TRBV20-1 to TRBJ2-7, with D perhaps matching TRBD1 or TRBD2 (6 bases each). The CDR3 runs to 12 residues. V lost 5 bases to trimming and J lost 1 base, with 9 bases between them. CDR1 DFQATT and CDR2 SNEGSKA come from the germline V gene (reference sequence).

In its sample, this clonotype was seen a few times. The chain carries TRBV7-9 and TRBJ2-7; D unresolved. The CDR3 has 15 amino acids. CDR1 is SEHNR, CDR2 FQNEAQ, per germline (reference sequence). V lost 1 base to trimming and J lost 0 bases, with 10 bases between them. CDR3 sequence (DNA): TGTGCCAGCAGCTTAGAATCGGGCAGCTCCTACGAGCAGTACTTC. It codes for CASSLESGSSYEQYF.

The rearrangement uses TRBV28 and TRBJ2-1; TRBD2 agrees at 8 bases. Per germline, CDR1 MDHEN and CDR2 SYDVKM. Trimming cost V 3 bases and J 0 bases; bases outside gene matches: 16. The CDR3 contains 20 residues. CDR3 sequence reads: CASSFEGGLAGGSSYNEQFF. CDR3 bases: TGTGCCAGCAGTTTTGAGGGGGGGTTGGCGGGGGGAAGCTCCTACAATGAGCAGTTCTTC.

The chain recombines TRBV7-2 with TRBJ1-3, with TRBD1 matching over 7 bases. The CDR3 loop spans 16 amino acids. The ends lost 7 bases at V and 0 bases at J; junction bases unmatched: 9. CDR1 is SGHTA, CDR2 FQGNSA, per germline. The CDR3, as DNA: TGTGCCAGCACCGACAGGGTAGGGATCTCTGGAAACACCATATATTTT. This translates into CASTDRVGISGNTIYF.

This clonotype showed up many times. In nucleotides, the CDR3 is TGCGCCAGCAGCACACAGGAGATGTACGAGCAGTACTTC. Translating it yields CASSTQEMYEQYF. The rearrangement uses TRBV5-1 and TRBJ2-7, with TRBD1 as a possible D gene (5 bases). The V gene's germline CDR1 is SGHRS and CDR2 YFSETQ. CDR3 length: 13 amino acids. Trimming removed 4 bases at V and 4 bases at J, with 12 bases between.

The V and J genes are TRBV13 and TRBJ1-6; tentative D call: TRBD1 (6 bases). Trimming took 5 bases from V and 0 from J, leaving 11 bases between them. Germline CDR1 PRHDT, CDR2 FYEKMQ (reference sequence). The CDR3 consists of 16 residues. The DNA for the CDR3 is TGTGCCAGCAGCCTTACAGGGAGCTCCTATAATTCACCCCTCCACTTT. Encoded protein: CASSLTGSSYNSPLHF.

J is TRBJ1-5 and V is TRBV10-3; 9 positions match TRBD1. The CDR3 extends over 15 amino acids. CDR1 and CDR2 from the germline V gene are ENHRY and SYGVKD. The V segment lost 10 bases and the J segment 3 bases; nucleotides outside the gene matches: 10. CDR3 protein: CATAPGQGYNQPQHF. In nucleotides, the CDR3 is TGTGCCACGGCACCGGGACAGGGATACAATCAGCCCCAGCATTTT.

J is TRBJ2-1 and V is TRBV3-1, with 9 positions matching TRBD1. The CDR3 is 15 amino acids. Germline CDR1 LGHDT, CDR2 YNNKEL (reference sequence). The junction had 8 bases not matched to a gene; V was cut back by 4 bases and J by 7 bases. The CDR3 nucleotides read TGTGCCAGCAGCCCGGGACAGGGCCTAGGGAATGAGCAGTTCTTC. This encodes CASSPGQGLGNEQFF.

This chain joins TRBV28 and TRBJ1-1; tentative D call: TRBD1 (5 bases). CDR1 is MDHEN and CDR2 is SYDVKM in the germline V gene. This CDR3 spans 14 amino acids. The V end was cut by 3 bases, the J end by 5 bases, with 13 bases between. The DNA for the CDR3 is TGTGCCAGCAGTTTCATTGGGGGGAGAACTGAAGCTTTCTTT. This sequence encodes CASSFIGGRTEAFF.

The sample holds many counts of this clonotype. The chain combines TRBV24-1 with TRBJ2-1, with 10 bases matching TRBD2. The CDR3 has 18 residues. Germline V gene data show CDR1 as KGHDR and CDR2 as SFDVKD. V shed 0 bases, J shed 2 bases, and the junction held 6 bases outside the gene matches. CDR3 nucleotide sequence: TGTGCCACCAGTGATTTGCCGGCTAGCGGGAGTACCTACAATGAGCAGTTCTTC. It is translated as CATSDLPASGSTYNEQFF.

A few counts support this clonotype. The V gene is TRBV18, the J gene TRBJ1-4; 9 positions match TRBD1. The CDR3 covers 15 residues. With V trimmed by 2 bases and J by 7 bases, 5 bases remained unmatched. From germline, CDR1 is KGHSH and CDR2 LQKENI. CDR3 nucleotide sequence: TGTGCCAGCTCACCATCCCGGGACAGGGTTGAAAAACTGTTTTTT. Protein sequence: CASSPSRDRVEKLFF.

This clonotype was picked up a small number of times. The chain has TRBV19 and TRBJ2-5, with 7 bases aligning to TRBD2. Germline V lookup: CDR1 LNHDA, CDR2 SQIVND (reference sequence). J was trimmed by 1 base and V by 10 bases; bases with no gene match: 6. The CDR3 runs to 13 residues. The CDR3 DNA sequence: TGTGCCACTGGGGGGGGGTTCCAAGAGACCCAGTACTTC. Translating it yields CATGGGFQETQYF. The full variable domain, with the rest looked up from reference TRBV19 and TRBJ2-5, is DGGITQSPKYLFRKEGQNVTLSCEQNLNHDAMYWYRQDPGQGLRLIYYSQIVNDFQKGDIAEGYSVSREKKESFPLTVTSAQKNPTAFYLCATGGGFQETQYFGPGTRLLVL.

This clonotype has ten or more counts. The rearrangement joins TRBV28 to TRBJ1-2, with D possibly being TRBD1 (6 bases). Germline V gene sequence: CDR1 MDHEN, CDR2 SYDVKM. The CDR3 loop spans 14 amino acids. V dropped 5 bases and J dropped 2 bases, with 12 bases sitting between them. The CDR3 reads CASSGLGGNYGYTF. DNA of the CDR3: TGTGCCAGCAGTGGCCTCGGGGGCAACTATGGCTACACCTTC.

This clonotype turned up a few times. The chain recombines TRBV7-3 with TRBJ2-7; D may correspond to TRBD1 or TRBD2 (5 bases each). From germline, CDR1 is SGHTA and CDR2 FQGTGA. Trimming took off 8 bases at V and 3 bases at J, with 14 bases between the two ends. This CDR3 comprises 13 residues. The chain's CDR3 is CASGSFGGYEQYF. The CDR3 coding sequence is TGTGCCAGCGGCTCCTTTGGGGGCTACGAGCAGTACTTC. Drawing the rest from reference TRBV7-3 and TRBJ2-7, the complete variable domain is GAGVSQTPSNKVTEKGKYVELRCDPISGHTALYWYRQSLGQGPEFLIYFQGTGAADDSGLPNDRFFAVRPEGSVSTLKIQRTERGDSAVYLCASGSFGGYEQYFGPGTRLTVT.

This clonotype was counted at least ten times. V usage is TRBV6-1 and J usage is TRBJ1-1; D call uncertain. Trimming removed 0 bases from V and 4 bases from J, with 9 bases in between. CDR3 length: 14 amino acids. CDR1 MNHNS and CDR2 SASEGT come from the germline V gene. Here the CDR3 reads CASSEASGGTEAFF. For the CDR3, the DNA is TGTGCCAGCAGTGAAGCATCAGGCGGCACTGAAGCTTTCTTT.

The chain links TRBV7-9 to TRBJ2-5, with 7 positions matching TRBD1. Per the germline V gene, CDR1 is SEHNR and CDR2 is FQNEAQ (reference sequence). This CDR3 spans 16 amino acids. V was pared by 5 bases and J by 5 bases, with 14 bases of the junction left unmatched. The CDR3 coding sequence is TGTGCCAGCAGCCCTAAAGCTCCGACAGGGTTTGAGACCCAGTACTTC. It specifies CASSPKAPTGFETQYF.

At least ten counts were recorded for this clonotype. V is TRBV6-2 or TRBV6-3 and J is TRBJ1-3; no clear D gene. The CDR3 consists of 15 residues. Germline lookup yields CDR1 MNHEY and CDR2 SVGEGT. V was shortened by 7 bases and J by 0 bases, with 13 bases between the two germline ends. The CDR3 reads CASIEGTVSGNTIYF. For the CDR3, the DNA is TGTGCCAGCATCGAGGGTACCGTCTCTGGAAACACCATATATTTT.